Listed below are T cell receptor beta chains from one sample, sequenced in a study of early T cells in non-severe SARS-CoV-2 infection. TCRdb independently ran MiXCR on the 5' RACE reads; one entry per CDR3 protein. This table has around 58,000 distinct CDR3 sequences, about 12% appearing once. The sequenced sample was whole blood. All receptors come from an adult who was a healthcare worker with PCR-confirmed SARS-CoV-2 infection or an uninfected control (not recorded which). Both conserved end residues are part of each CDR3. D genes are given only for firm matches. Where a row states a size, it is once, few, many or the class of an expanded clone; other rows omit it.

size,V,D,length,J,CDR3,DNA
few,TRBV28,-,12,TRBJ1-2,CASSLTAFGYTF,TGTGCCAGCAGTTTAACGGCTTTTGGCTACACCTTC
many,TRBV10-3,-,14,TRBJ2-1,CAISEVQGRNEQFF,TGTGCCATCAGTGAGGTGCAGGGCCGTAATGAGCAGTTCTTC
many,TRBV6-5,-,15,TRBJ1-2,CASSPRSRSNYGYTF,TGTGCCAGCAGTCCCAGGAGTCGGTCTAACTATGGCTACACCTTC
-,TRBV19,TRBD1,16,TRBJ2-2,CASSTSTGANTGELFF,TGTGCCAGTAGTACCTCGACAGGGGCGAACACCGGGGAGCTGTTTTTT
many,TRBV12-3/TRBV12-4,-,15,TRBJ1-5,CASSLQGYGNQPQHF,TGTGCCAGCAGTTTACAGGGGTACGGGAATCAGCCCCAGCATTTT
many,TRBV19,TRBD2,13,TRBJ2-1,CASSPGLRNEQFF,TGTGCCAGTAGTCCGGGACTACGCAATGAGCAGTTCTTC
few,TRBV4-2,-,15,TRBJ1-1,CASSFPQAPHTEAFF,TGTGCCAGCAGCTTCCCGCAGGCACCGCACACTGAAGCTTTCTTT
few,TRBV29-1,-,15,TRBJ2-5,CSAGRHRRLQETQYF,TGCAGCGCTGGCCGACATCGGCGGTTACAAGAGACCCAGTACTTC
many,TRBV18,-,14,TRBJ2-3,CASSPSERTDTQYF,TGTGCCAGCTCACCTTCCGAACGGACAGATACGCAGTATTTT
few,TRBV9,-,15,TRBJ2-3,CASSVAGQPTDTQYF,TGTGCCAGCAGCGTAGCTGGGCAGCCTACAGATACGCAGTATTTT
-,TRBV5-1,-,14,TRBJ2-5,CASSLGQPQETQYF,TGCGCCAGCAGCTTGGGACAGCCCCAAGAGACCCAGTACTTC
few,TRBV9,-,14,TRBJ2-5,CASSVQGSEETQYF,TGTGCCAGCAGCGTACAGGGGTCAGAAGAGACCCAGTACTTC
many,TRBV19,-,13,TRBJ1-2,CASSIAQLRGYTF,TGTGCCAGTAGTATAGCTCAGCTTCGTGGCTACACCTTC
many,TRBV20-1,-,16,TRBJ2-6,CSARGSGRSGANVLTF,TGCAGTGCTAGAGGTTCCGGCCGCTCTGGGGCCAACGTCCTGACTTTC
many,TRBV30,-,13,TRBJ1-2,CAWSFREYYGYTF,TGTGCCTGGAGTTTCAGGGAATACTATGGCTACACCTTC
-,TRBV7-8,-,17,TRBJ1-5,CASSLRASSGGNQPQHF,TGTGCCAGCAGCTTACGGGCCTCTTCTGGTGGCAATCAGCCCCAGCATTTT
few,TRBV29-1,TRBD1,14,TRBJ1-5,CSARTGEGSQPQHF,TGCAGCGCCCGGACAGGGGAAGGCAGTCAGCCCCAGCATTTT
many,TRBV18,-,16,TRBJ2-7,CASSPTSWGSGPEQYF,TGTGCCAGCTCACCGACCTCGTGGGGTTCGGGCCCCGAGCAGTACTTC
few,TRBV2,-,14,TRBJ2-7,CASSFETARGEQYF,TGTGCCAGCAGTTTCGAAACAGCCCGGGGGGAGCAGTACTTC
many,TRBV5-5,-,14,TRBJ2-7,CASRWDAASTEQYF,TGTGCCAGCAGATGGGACGCAGCCAGTACCGAGCAGTACTTC
many,TRBV27,-,14,TRBJ1-2,CASSYAGDGYGYTF,TGTGCCAGCAGTTACGCAGGGGACGGCTATGGCTACACCTTC
many,TRBV10-1,-,13,TRBJ2-3,CASSESGTDTQYF,TGCGCCAGCAGTGAAAGCGGCACAGATACGCAGTATTTT
-,TRBV7-9,-,15,TRBJ2-2,CASSLVDRNTGELFF,TGTGCCAGCAGCTTAGTCGACAGGAACACCGGGGAGCTGTTTTTT
many,TRBV29-1,-,12,TRBJ2-4,CSVAEGKGIQYF,TGCAGCGTTGCCGAGGGAAAAGGCATTCAGTACTTC
many,TRBV5-1,-,15,TRBJ1-5,CASSLGQYSNQPQHF,TGCGCCAGCAGCTTGGGGCAGTATAGCAATCAGCCCCAGCATTTT
many,TRBV7-2,TRBD1,17,TRBJ1-1,CASSPRGQGFLNTEAFF,TGTGCCAGCAGCCCAAGGGGGCAGGGGTTCTTAAACACTGAAGCTTTCTTT
-,TRBV29-1,TRBD1,15,TRBJ2-3,CSVRVSGQTTDTQYF,TGCAGCGTTCGCGTATCGGGACAGACCACAGATACGCAGTATTTT
few,TRBV6-5,-,14,TRBJ1-6,CASSSQIPGSPLHF,TGTGCCAGCAGTTCACAAATCCCGGGTTCACCCCTCCACTTT
few,TRBV18,-,16,TRBJ1-6,CASSPSTTSYNSPLHF,TGTGCCAGCTCACCATCAACCACCTCCTATAATTCACCCCTCCACTTT
few,TRBV3-1,-,14,TRBJ1-1,CASSQGQGLGEAFF,TGTGCCAGCAGCCAAGGTCAGGGATTGGGTGAAGCTTTCTTT
-,TRBV5-1,-,13,TRBJ1-2,CASSLVGLDGYTF,TGCGCCAGCAGCTTGGTAGGGCTCGATGGCTACACCTTC
many,TRBV4-3,-,13,TRBJ1-1,CASSQDMRAEAFF,TGCGCCAGCAGCCAAGATATGAGGGCTGAAGCTTTCTTT
many,TRBV7-8,-,17,TRBJ1-5,CASSPNPPGGSNQPQHF,TGTGCCAGCAGCCCAAACCCCCCCGGGGGTAGCAATCAGCCCCAGCATTTT
many,TRBV28,-,11,TRBJ1-2,CASSYRDGYTF,TGTGCCAGCAGTTACAGGGATGGCTACACCTTC
-,TRBV7-9,TRBD1,16,TRBJ2-1,CASSSTQGQLYNEQFF,TGTGCCAGCAGCTCCACCCAGGGACAGCTCTACAATGAGCAGTTCTTC
many,TRBV11-2,-,14,TRBJ2-5,CASNLGGTEETQYF,TGTGCCAGCAACCTAGGGGGAACAGAAGAGACCCAGTACTTC
-,TRBV20-1,-,11,TRBJ1-1,CSASRGTEAFF,TGCAGTGCCTCGAGAGGGACTGAAGCTTTCTTT
many,TRBV6-5,TRBD2,17,TRBJ2-5,CASSSPTSGGAGETQYF,TGTGCCAGCAGTTCACCGACTAGCGGGGGGGCAGGGGAGACCCAGTACTTC
-,TRBV14,-,15,TRBJ2-1,CASSQDGGLYNEQFF,TGTGCCAGCAGCCAAGATGGTGGACTCTACAATGAGCAGTTCTTC
-,TRBV7-2,-,14,TRBJ1-2,CASSLYTGNYGYTF,TGTGCCAGCAGCTTATATACAGGGAACTATGGCTACACCTTC
many,TRBV7-8,-,14,TRBJ2-2,CASSLGRNTGELFF,TGTGCCAGCAGCTTAGGACGAAACACCGGGGAGCTGTTTTTT
few,TRBV9,-,15,TRBJ2-5,CASSLQAASGETQYF,TGTGCCAGCAGCCTCCAGGCGGCGTCGGGAGAGACCCAGTACTTC
few,TRBV11-2,-,13,TRBJ2-7,CASSRGENYEQYF,TGTGCCAGCAGCCGAGGGGAAAACTACGAGCAGTACTTC
few,TRBV11-2,-,13,TRBJ2-5,CASSLPNQETQYF,TGTGCCAGCAGCTTACCTAACCAAGAGACCCAGTACTTC
-,TRBV27,-,17,TRBJ2-4,CASSQRAVAGTKNIQYF,TGTGCCAGCAGCCAACGGGCGGTAGCAGGTACCAAAAACATTCAGTACTTC
many,TRBV5-4,-,13,TRBJ2-1,CASSFLGIHEQFF,TGTGCCAGCAGCTTTTTGGGGATCCATGAGCAGTTCTTC
many,TRBV5-4,TRBD2,16,TRBJ2-7,CASSLGVQRGSYEQYF,TGTGCCAGCAGCTTGGGGGTCCAGCGGGGCTCCTACGAGCAGTACTTC
-,TRBV3-1,-,12,TRBJ2-3,CASSQEAYRQYF,TGTGCCAGCAGCCAAGAAGCCTACCGTCAGTATTTT
-,TRBV2,TRBD1,14,TRBJ2-2,CASRDRPNTGELFF,TGTGCCAGCCGGGACAGGCCGAACACCGGGGAGCTGTTTTTT
-,TRBV10-1,-,15,TRBJ2-7,CASSEFLGQPYEQYF,TGCGCCAGCAGTGAGTTCCTAGGACAGCCCTACGAGCAGTACTTC
-,TRBV15,TRBD2,15,TRBJ2-3,CATSSPAGGLDTQYF,TGTGCCACCAGCAGTCCCGCGGGAGGGCTCGATACGCAGTATTTT
many,TRBV9,-,13,TRBJ1-1,CASSVEWNTEAFF,TGTGCCAGCAGCGTAGAATGGAACACTGAAGCTTTCTTT
many,TRBV7-9,TRBD1,12,TRBJ1-5,CASGTGFGPQHF,TGTGCCAGCGGGACAGGGTTTGGGCCCCAGCATTTT
few,TRBV6-4,TRBD2,14,TRBJ2-1,CASSDRGGVDEQFF,TGTGCCAGCAGTGATCGGGGGGGCGTAGATGAGCAGTTCTTC